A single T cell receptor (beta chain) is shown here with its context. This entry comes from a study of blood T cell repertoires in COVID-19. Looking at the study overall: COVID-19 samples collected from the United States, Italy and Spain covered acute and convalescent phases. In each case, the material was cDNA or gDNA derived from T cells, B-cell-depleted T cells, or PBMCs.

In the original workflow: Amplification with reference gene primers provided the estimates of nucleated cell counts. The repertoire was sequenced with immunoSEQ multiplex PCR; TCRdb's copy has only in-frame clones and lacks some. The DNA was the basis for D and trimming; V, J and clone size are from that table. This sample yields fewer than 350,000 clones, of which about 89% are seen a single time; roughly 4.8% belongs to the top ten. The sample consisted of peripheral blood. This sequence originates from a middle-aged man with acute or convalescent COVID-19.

The CDR3 region is CASSLTGGIGTDTQYF. The CDR3 region has the DNA TGTGCCAGCAGCTTAACGGGAGGGATAGGCACAGATACGCAGTATTTT. The rearrangement uses TRBV11-2 and TRBJ2-3; TRBD2 matches 8 bases. CDR3 length: 16 amino acids. The V and J ends lost 2 bases and 1 base, in that order; junction bases with no gene match: 5. Germline V lookup: CDR1 SGHAT, CDR2 FQNNGV.